These 17 T cell receptor beta chains share one sample of origin, sequenced in a study of T cell responses to AZD1222 COVID-19 vaccine. Repertoires were generated with immunoSEQ multiplex PCR, while TCRdb's copy carries only in-frame clones and drops some. The sample holds 90,000 to 150,000 clones, over 75% seen once. The starting material was peripheral blood, obtained 28 days after the second dose of the MenACWY control vaccine. Every receptor here comes from an adult who received the MenACWY meningococcal vaccine as a control.

The rearrangement links TRBV2 to TRBJ1-2; 9 bases agree with TRBD1. Germline V gene data show CDR1 as SNHLY and CDR2 as FYNNEI. V was clipped by 8 bases and J by 4 bases; unmatched bases: 11. The CDR3 is made up of 15 amino acids. CDR3 sequence: CASGKTQGAIYGYTF. The DNA of the CDR3 is TGTGCCAGCGGGAAAACACAGGGGGCAATCTATGGCTACACCTTC. Variable domain in full (rest from reference TRBV2 and TRBJ1-2): EPEVTQTPSHQVTQMGQEVILRCVPISNHLYFYWYRQILGQKVEFLVSFYNNEISEKSEIFDDQFSVERPDGSNFTLKIRSTKLEDSAMYFCASGKTQGAIYGYTFGSGTRLTVV.

The CDR3 coding sequence is TGTGCCAGCAGCCAGGGGGACAGGGGTTCTACGGAGCAGTACTTC. It codes for CASSQGDRGSTEQYF. The chain links TRBV11-3 to TRBJ2-7, with 10 bases identical to TRBD1. The germline V gene has CDR1 SGHNT and CDR2 YENEEA. The CDR3 runs to 15 residues. After removal of 5 bases from V and 7 bases from J, the junction contained 11 bases not matched to a gene.

J is TRBJ2-7 and V is TRBV28; possible D gene TRBD2, 6 bases. This CDR3 is built from 13 residues. V lost 8 bases, J lost 3 bases, and 14 bases lay in between. CDR1 is MDHEN and CDR2 is SYDVKM in the germline V gene. CDR3 in DNA: TGTGCCAGCGGCTCCGGAGGGAACTACGAGCAGTACTTC. It yields the protein CASGSGGNYEQYF.

The rearrangement links TRBV9 to TRBJ2-1; 13 nucleotides line up with TRBD2. The germline V gene encodes CDR1 SGDLS and CDR2 YYNGEE. The CDR3 is made up of 17 amino acids. V trimming: 3 bases; J trimming: 4 bases; junction bases outside the gene matches: 7. DNA for the CDR3: TGTGCCAGCAGCGATGGGACTAGCGGGGTTCCATACAATGAGCAGTTCTTC. Translated, it gives CASSDGTSGVPYNEQFF.

The chain combines TRBV6-5 with TRBJ1-2; 7 bases line up with TRBD1. The junction had 7 bases not matched to a gene; V was cut back by 6 bases and J by 0 bases. CDR3 length: 15 amino acids. Looked up from germline, CDR1 is MNHEY and CDR2 is SVGAGI. CDR3 region: CASRGDSGANYGYTF. In nucleotides, the CDR3 is TGTGCCAGCAGAGGGGACAGTGGAGCTAACTATGGCTACACCTTC.

This clone was recorded once. The chain couples TRBV6-5 to TRBJ2-1; 9 positions match TRBD1. Germline lookup yields CDR1 MNHEY and CDR2 SVGAGI. With V trimmed by 7 bases and J by 5 bases, 3 bases remained unmatched. The CDR3 is made up of 13 amino acids. In DNA form, the CDR3 reads TGTGCCAGCAACGGACAGGGGAACAATGAGCAGTTCTTC. Its protein is CASNGQGNNEQFF.

The rearrangement links TRBV7-3 to TRBJ2-5; 8 bases are a match to TRBD2. CDR1 is SGHTA, CDR2 FQGTGA, per germline. With 10 bases clipped from V and 5 bases from J, the junction kept 9 bases outside the gene matches. There are 13 residues in the CDR3. CDR3 protein: CATSAGVGETQYF. CDR3 DNA: TGTGCCACCTCAGCGGGAGTGGGTGAGACCCAGTACTTC.

V usage is TRBV7-9 and J usage is TRBJ2-1; 12 bases agree with TRBD2. With 4 bases clipped from V and 2 bases from J, the junction kept 0 bases outside the gene matches. Looked up from germline, CDR1 is SEHNR and CDR2 is FQNEAQ (reference sequence). The CDR3 runs 15 residues. DNA of the CDR3: TGTGCCAGCAGCTCTAGCGGGAGGGCCTACAATGAGCAGTTCTTC. This encodes CASSSSGRAYNEQFF.

The rearrangement links TRBV28 to TRBJ2-7, with D maybe TRBD1 (6 bases). CDR3 length: 16 residues. Germline V lookup: CDR1 MDHEN, CDR2 SYDVKM. V lost 5 bases, J lost 3 bases, and 20 bases lay in between. The CDR3 loop reads CASSHGPDRLNYEQYF. DNA for the CDR3: TGTGCCAGCAGTCACGGACCCGACAGGCTAAACTACGAGCAGTACTTC.

The CDR3 loop reads CASSYGAGQGYGYTF. CDR3 sequence (DNA): TGTGCCAGCAGTTACGGGGCGGGACAGGGGTATGGCTACACCTTC. The chain carries TRBV6-5 and TRBJ1-2; 10 positions agree with TRBD1. Germline V gene lookup returns CDR1 MNHEY and CDR2 SVGAGI. V shed 2 bases, J shed 5 bases, and the junction held 5 bases outside the gene matches. The CDR3 totals 15 residues.

The V call is TRBV2, the J call TRBJ2-1; TRBD2 is a possible D gene (6 bases). This CDR3 has 11 residues. Germline V lookup: CDR1 SNHLY, CDR2 FYNNEI. V lost 10 bases and J lost 10, with 14 bases in between. The CDR3, as DNA: TGTGCCATTAGGAGGGTCCGGGAGCAGTTCTTC. Residues: CAIRRVREQFF.

The chain combines TRBV15 with TRBJ2-5, with D unresolved. Germline V gene lookup returns CDR1 LNHNV and CDR2 YYDKDF (reference sequence). This CDR3 has 13 residues. The V gene lost 3 bases and the J gene lost 3 bases, with 8 bases spanning the gap. The CDR3 DNA reads TGTGCCACCAGCAGGCTCCTAGAAGAGACCCAGTACTTC. Translating it yields CATSRLLEETQYF.

The rearrangement uses TRBV6-5 and TRBJ1-5; 11 bases align to TRBD1. The CDR3 has 15 residues. Trimming cost V 6 bases and J 4 bases; bases outside gene matches: 5. CDR1 MNHEY and CDR2 SVGAGI come from the germline V gene. CDR3 DNA: TGTGCCAGCAGAGGGACAGGGGGGCCGAATCAGCCCCAGCATTTT. Its translation is CASRGTGGPNQPQHF.

This rearrangement joins TRBV28 to TRBJ1-4; 10 positions match TRBD1. This CDR3 is 13 amino acids long. The trim removed 6 bases at V and 7 bases at J, leaving 2 bases unmatched. CDR1 MDHEN and CDR2 SYDVKM come from the germline V gene. CDR3 bases: TGTGCCAGCAGGGGACAGGGGTTTGAAAAACTGTTTTTT. This encodes CASRGQGFEKLFF.

The genes are TRBV19 and TRBJ1-1, with 10 bases matching TRBD1. The ends lost 0 bases at V and 7 bases at J; junction bases unmatched: 2. This CDR3 is 14 amino acids long. Germline lookup yields CDR1 LNHDA and CDR2 SQIVND (reference sequence). In DNA form, the CDR3 reads TGTGCCAGTAGTATAGATTGGACAGGGGGTGAAGCTTTCTTT. Amino acids: CASSIDWTGGEAFF.

The chain uses TRBV2 and TRBJ1-6, with 8 bases that match TRBD1. This CDR3 is 17 amino acids long. CDR1 and CDR2 (germline): SNHLY, FYNNEI. V lost 3 bases, J lost 8 bases, and 12 bases stayed unmatched. The DNA of the CDR3 is TGTGCCAGCAGTGAGGAACGGACAGGGCGGGGATATTCACCCCTCCACTTT. This sequence encodes CASSEERTGRGYSPLHF.

The V call is TRBV6-5, the J call TRBJ2-2, with 10 positions matching TRBD1. CDR3 length equals 15 residues. Looked up from germline, CDR1 is MNHEY and CDR2 is SVGAGI. V lost 6 bases to trimming and J lost 4 bases; unmatched junction nucleotides: 5. CDR3 sequence (DNA): TGTGCCAGCAGACCCGGGACAGGGGCCACCGGGGAGCTGTTTTTT. This sequence encodes CASRPGTGATGELFF.